This TCR beta chain was retrieved from a study of blood T cell repertoires in COVID-19. Study details: Italy, Spain and the United States were the sources of the convalescent and acute COVID-19 samples. The analysed material was cDNA or gDNA that came from T cells, B-cell-depleted T cells, or PBMCs.

The V gene lost 1 base and the J gene lost 3 bases, with 11 bases spanning the gap. This CDR3 is 15 amino acids long. Germline CDR1 reads SGHTA; CDR2 reads FQGTGA. In the original workflow: Reference gene primer amplification gave nucleated cell count estimates. Libraries were prepared by immunoSEQ multiplex PCR; TCRdb keeps only in-frame clonotypes and omits some of them. V, J and clone size reflect that table, while D and trimming were determined from the DNA. This sample has over 300,000 clones, with around 87% found just once. Input material: peripheral blood. The receptor was derived from a man aged 18 to 35 with active or convalescent COVID-19. The chain employs TRBV7-3 and TRBJ2-3; perhaps TRBD2 as D (6 bases). The CDR3 region is CASSLNPRGTDTQYF. CDR3 nucleotide sequence: TGTGCCAGCAGCTTAAACCCCCGGGGGACAGATACGCAGTATTTT.